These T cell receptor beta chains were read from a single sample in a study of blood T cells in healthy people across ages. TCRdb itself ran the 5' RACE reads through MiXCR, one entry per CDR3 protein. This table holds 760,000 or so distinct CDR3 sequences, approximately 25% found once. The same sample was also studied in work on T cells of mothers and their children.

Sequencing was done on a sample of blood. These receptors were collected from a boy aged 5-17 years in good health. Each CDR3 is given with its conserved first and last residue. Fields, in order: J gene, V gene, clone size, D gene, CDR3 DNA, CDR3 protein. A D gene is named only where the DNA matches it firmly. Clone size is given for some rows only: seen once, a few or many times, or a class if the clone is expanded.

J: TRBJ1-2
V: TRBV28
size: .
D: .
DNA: TGTGCCACCAATAGTGGGACAAGACCAGCTAACTATGGCTACACCTTC
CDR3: CATNSGTRPANYGYTF

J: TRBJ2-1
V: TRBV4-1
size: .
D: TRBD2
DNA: TGCGCCAGCAGCCAACTAGCGGGAGTCGGGGATGAGCAGTTCTTC
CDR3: CASSQLAGVGDEQFF

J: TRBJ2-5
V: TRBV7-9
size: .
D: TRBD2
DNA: TGTGCCAGCAGCTATTTACTAGCGGGAGGCCAAGAGACCCAGTACTTC
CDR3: CASSYLLAGGQETQYF

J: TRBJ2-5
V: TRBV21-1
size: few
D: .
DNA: TGTGCCAGCAGCAACGCGGCCGGGACTAGTTGTCAAGAGACCCAGTACTTC
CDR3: CASSNAAGTSCQETQYF

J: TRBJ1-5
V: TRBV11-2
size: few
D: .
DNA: TGTGCCAGCAGCCAGGGGAAGAGGCAGCCCCAGCATTTT
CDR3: CASSQGKRQPQHF

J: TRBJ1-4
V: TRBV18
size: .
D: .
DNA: TGTGCCAGCTCACCAGGCCGACTACTGTTTTTT
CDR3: CASSPGRLLFF

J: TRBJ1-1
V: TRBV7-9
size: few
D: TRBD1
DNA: TGTGCCAGCAGCCACCCGACAGGGGAGGCTTTCTTT
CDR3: CASSHPTGEAFF

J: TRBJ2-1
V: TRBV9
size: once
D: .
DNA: TGTGCCAGCAGTGCGGGCAGGGCACCGAGGAGCTCCTACAATGAGCAGTTCTTC
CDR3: CASSAGRAPRSSYNEQFF

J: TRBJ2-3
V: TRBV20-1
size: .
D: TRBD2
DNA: TGCGGGGGAGTGGCTAGCGGGGACACAGATACGCAGTATTTT
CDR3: CGGVASGDTDTQYF

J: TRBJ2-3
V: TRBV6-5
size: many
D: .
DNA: TGTGCCAGCGGCCCCATTAGCGGTCCTAAGACGAGAGATACGCAGTATTTT
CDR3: CASGPISGPKTRDTQYF

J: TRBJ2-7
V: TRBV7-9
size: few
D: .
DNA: TGTGCCAGCAGCTCTGGATCCCTCTACGAGCAGTACTTC
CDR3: CASSSGSLYEQYF

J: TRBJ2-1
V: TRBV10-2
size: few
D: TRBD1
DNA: TGCGCCAGCCGAGGGGGCCCCGGGAATGAGCAGTTCTTC
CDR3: CASRGGPGNEQFF

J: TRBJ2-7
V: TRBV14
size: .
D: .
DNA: TGTGCCAGCAGCCAAACGGGTGCGGAAGTATTCTACGAGCAGTACTTC
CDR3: CASSQTGAEVFYEQYF

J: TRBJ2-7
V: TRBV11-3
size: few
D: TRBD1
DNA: TGTGCCAGCAGCTTTGGGACAGGGCTGGACGAGCAGTACTTC
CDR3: CASSFGTGLDEQYF

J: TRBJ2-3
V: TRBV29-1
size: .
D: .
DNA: TGCAGCGTTGATGGGGGTGCAGGGAGGGGGATTACGCAGTATTTT
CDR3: CSVDGGAGRGITQYF

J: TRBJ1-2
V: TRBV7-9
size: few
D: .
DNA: TGTGCCAGCAGCTTAGCGGCAGGGAAGGGCTACACCTTC
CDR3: CASSLAAGKGYTF

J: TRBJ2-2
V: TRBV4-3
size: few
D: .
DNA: TGCGCCAGCAGCCAAGATTGGGCCACAGGGTTAAACACCGGGGAGCTGTTTTTT
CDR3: CASSQDWATGLNTGELFF

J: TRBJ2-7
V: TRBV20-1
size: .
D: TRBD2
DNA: TGCAGTGCGGAGTGGTACAAGACTAGCGGGAAAACCTACGAGCAGTACTTC
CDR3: CSAEWYKTSGKTYEQYF

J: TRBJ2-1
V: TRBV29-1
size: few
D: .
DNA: TGCAGCGCTGGGAGCCATGAGCAGTTCTTC
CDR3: CSAGSHEQFF

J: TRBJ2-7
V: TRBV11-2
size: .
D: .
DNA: TGTGCCAGCAGCTCTAGTATCACCGCCTACGAGCAGTACTTC
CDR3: CASSSSITAYEQYF

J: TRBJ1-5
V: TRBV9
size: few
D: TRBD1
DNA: TGTGCCAGCAGTCGTGGGACAGAAAATCAGCCCCAGCATTTT
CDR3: CASSRGTENQPQHF

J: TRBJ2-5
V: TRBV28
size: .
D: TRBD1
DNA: TGTGCCACCGGGACAGAACAAGAGACCCAGTACTTC
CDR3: CATGTEQETQYF

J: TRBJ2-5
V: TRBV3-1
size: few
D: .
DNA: TGTGCCAGCAGCCAACGGGACCCGGGAGAGACCCAGTACTTC
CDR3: CASSQRDPGETQYF

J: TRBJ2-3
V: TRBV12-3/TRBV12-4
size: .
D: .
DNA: TGTGCCAGCAGTTCTAAGAAGGAGGCTGGGCGAGATACGCAGTATTTT
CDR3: CASSSKKEAGRDTQYF

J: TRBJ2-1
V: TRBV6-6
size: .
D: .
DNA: TGTGCCAGCAGTTGGACAGTTGAGGATGAGCAGTTCTTC
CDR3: CASSWTVEDEQFF

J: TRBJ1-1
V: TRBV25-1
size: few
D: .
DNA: TGTGCCACTATACAGAACACTGAAGCTTTCTTT
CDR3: CATIQNTEAFF

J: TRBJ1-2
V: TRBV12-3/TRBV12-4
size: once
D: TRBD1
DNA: TGTGCCAGCAGTTTTTCCGGGACAGCGATCTATGGCTGCACCTTC
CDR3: CASSFSGTAIYGCTF

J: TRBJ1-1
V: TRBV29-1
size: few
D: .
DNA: TGCAGCGTTGTCGGGGGGATGAACACTGAAGCTTTCTTT
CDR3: CSVVGGMNTEAFF

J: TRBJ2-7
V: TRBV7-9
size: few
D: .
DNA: TGTGCCAGCAGCTACCGGGACACCTCCTACGAGCAGTACTTC
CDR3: CASSYRDTSYEQYF

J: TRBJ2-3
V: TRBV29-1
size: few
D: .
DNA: TGCAGCGCCGGGCAGATTCTTTCAGATACGCAGTATTTT
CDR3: CSAGQILSDTQYF

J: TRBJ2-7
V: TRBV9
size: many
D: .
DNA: TGTGCCAGCAGCAAGGACAGCCTAAGCTCCTACGAGCAGTACTTC
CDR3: CASSKDSLSSYEQYF

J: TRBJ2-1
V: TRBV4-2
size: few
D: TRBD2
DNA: TGTGCCAGCAGCCAAGTCAAGGGCGGACTAGCGGGGTACAATGAGCAGTTCTTC
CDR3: CASSQVKGGLAGYNEQFF

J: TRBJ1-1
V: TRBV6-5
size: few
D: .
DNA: TGTGCCAGCAGGGAGACAGGTATGAACACTGAAGCTTTCTTT
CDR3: CASRETGMNTEAFF

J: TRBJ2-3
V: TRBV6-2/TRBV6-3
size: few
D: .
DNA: TGTGCCAGCAGTAGGGATCCGGAGGATACGCAGTATTTT
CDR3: CASSRDPEDTQYF

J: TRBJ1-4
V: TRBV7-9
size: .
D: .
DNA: TGTGCCAGCAGCTTAGTTGCACGTGCCCCGAGGGATGAAAAACTGTTTTTT
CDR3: CASSLVARAPRDEKLFF

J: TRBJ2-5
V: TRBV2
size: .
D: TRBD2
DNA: TGTGCCAGCTGGACAAGCGGGAGCTGGGAGACCCAGTACTTC
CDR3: CASWTSGSWETQYF

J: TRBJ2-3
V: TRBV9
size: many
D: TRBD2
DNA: TGTGCCAGCAGTGCTAGCGGGAGCACAGATACGCAGTATTTT
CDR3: CASSASGSTDTQYF

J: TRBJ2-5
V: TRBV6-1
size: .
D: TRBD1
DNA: TGTGCCACCATGAAGGGGGCGGGAGAGACCCAGTACTTC
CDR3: CATMKGAGETQYF

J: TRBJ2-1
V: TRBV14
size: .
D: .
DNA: TGTGCCAGCAGCCAAGGTAGAGAGCTGGAGCAGTTCTTC
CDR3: CASSQGRELEQFF

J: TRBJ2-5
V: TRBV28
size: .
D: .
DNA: TGTGCCAGCAGTTTCCGCTCCTGGGAGACCCAGTACTTC
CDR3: CASSFRSWETQYF

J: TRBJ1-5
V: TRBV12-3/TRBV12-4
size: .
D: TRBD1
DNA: TGTGCCAGCAGCCGACAGGGGAGCGATCAGCCCCAGCATTTT
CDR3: CASSRQGSDQPQHF

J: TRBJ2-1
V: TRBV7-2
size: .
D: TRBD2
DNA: TGTGCCAGCAGGGTCCGGACTAGCGCTGGGGGTGAGCAGTTCTTC
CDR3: CASRVRTSAGGEQFF

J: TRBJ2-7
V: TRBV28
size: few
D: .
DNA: TGTGCCAGCAGTTTAGAGACCTTATCCTACGAGCAGTACTTC
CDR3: CASSLETLSYEQYF

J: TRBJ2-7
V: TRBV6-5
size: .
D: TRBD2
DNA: TGTGCCAGCAGTTACTTAAGCGGGAGTGCCTACGAGCAGTACTTC
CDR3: CASSYLSGSAYEQYF

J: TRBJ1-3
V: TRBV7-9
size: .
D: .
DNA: TGTGCCAGCAGCCCCGCGGGTCGCTCTGGAAACACCATATATTTT
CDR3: CASSPAGRSGNTIYF

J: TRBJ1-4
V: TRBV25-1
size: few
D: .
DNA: TGTGCCAGCAGTGAGGCAGGGTTCCTTGAAAAACTGTTTTTT
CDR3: CASSEAGFLEKLFF

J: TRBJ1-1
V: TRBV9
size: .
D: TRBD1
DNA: TGTGCCAGCAGCGCCCTTGACGCCAGGGGGGCCACTGAAGCTTTCTTT
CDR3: CASSALDARGATEAFF

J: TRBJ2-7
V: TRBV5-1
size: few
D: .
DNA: TGCGCCAGCAGCTTGGTTCCTACTAGCCCCTACGAGCAGTACTTC
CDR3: CASSLVPTSPYEQYF

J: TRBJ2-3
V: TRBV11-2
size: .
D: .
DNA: TGTGCCAGCAGCTTCCGGACAAGCACAGATACGCAGTATTTT
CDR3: CASSFRTSTDTQYF

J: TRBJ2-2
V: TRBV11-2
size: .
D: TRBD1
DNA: TGTGCCAGCAGCTCGACAGGGAAGAACACCGGGGAGCTGTTTTTT
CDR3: CASSSTGKNTGELFF

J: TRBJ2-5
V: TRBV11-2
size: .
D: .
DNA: TGTGCCAGCAGCTTAGGGGGTCAGGGCGGAGGAGAGACCCAGTACTTC
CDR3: CASSLGGQGGGETQYF

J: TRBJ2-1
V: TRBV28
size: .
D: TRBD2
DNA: TGTGCCAGCATCCCTAGCGGGAGGGTACACAATGAGCAGTTCTTC
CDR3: CASIPSGRVHNEQFF

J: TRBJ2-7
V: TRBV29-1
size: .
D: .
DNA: TGCAGCGTTGAAGACCAAGGCCAAACCTACGAGCAGTACTTC
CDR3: CSVEDQGQTYEQYF

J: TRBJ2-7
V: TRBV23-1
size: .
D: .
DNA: TGCGCCAGCAGTCAGATCCGGGGTAGGACCTACGAGCAGTACTTC
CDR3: CASSQIRGRTYEQYF

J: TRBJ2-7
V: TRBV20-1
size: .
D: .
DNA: TGCAGTGCTAGTCGGGGAACCGAGCAGTACTTC
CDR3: CSASRGTEQYF